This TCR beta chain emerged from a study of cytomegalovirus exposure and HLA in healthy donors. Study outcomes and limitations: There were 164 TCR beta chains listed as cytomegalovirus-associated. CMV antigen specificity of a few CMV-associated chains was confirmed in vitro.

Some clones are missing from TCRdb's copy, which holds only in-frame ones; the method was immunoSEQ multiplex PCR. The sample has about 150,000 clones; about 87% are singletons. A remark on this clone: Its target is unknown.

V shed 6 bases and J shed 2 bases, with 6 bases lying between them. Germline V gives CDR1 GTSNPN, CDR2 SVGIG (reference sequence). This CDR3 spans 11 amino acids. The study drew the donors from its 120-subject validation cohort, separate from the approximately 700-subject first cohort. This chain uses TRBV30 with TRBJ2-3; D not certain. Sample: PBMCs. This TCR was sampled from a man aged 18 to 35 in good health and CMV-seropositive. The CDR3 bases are TGTGCCTGCTTTGTCACAGATACGCAGTATTTT. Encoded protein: CACFVTDTQYF.